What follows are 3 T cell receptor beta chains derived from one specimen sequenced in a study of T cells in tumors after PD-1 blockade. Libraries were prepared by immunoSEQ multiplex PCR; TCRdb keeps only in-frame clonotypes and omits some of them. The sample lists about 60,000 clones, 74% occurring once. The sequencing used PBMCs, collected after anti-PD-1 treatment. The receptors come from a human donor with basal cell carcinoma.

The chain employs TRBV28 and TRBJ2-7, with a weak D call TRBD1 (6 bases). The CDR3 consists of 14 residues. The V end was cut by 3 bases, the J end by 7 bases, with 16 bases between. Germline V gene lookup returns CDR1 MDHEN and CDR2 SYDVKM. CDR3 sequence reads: CASSFPDRLGEQYF. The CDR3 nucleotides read TGTGCCAGCAGTTTCCCGGACAGATTGGGGGAGCAGTACTTC. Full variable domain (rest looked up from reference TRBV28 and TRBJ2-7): DVKVTQSSRYLVKRTGEKVFLECVQDMDHENMFWYRQDPGLGLRLIYFSYDVKMKEKGDIPEGYSVSREKKERFSLILESASTNQTSMYLCASSFPDRLGEQYFGPGTRLTVT.

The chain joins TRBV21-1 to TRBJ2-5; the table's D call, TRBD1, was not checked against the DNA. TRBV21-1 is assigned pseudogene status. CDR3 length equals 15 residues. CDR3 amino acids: CASSKTPFTEETQYF. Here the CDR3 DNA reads TGTGCCAGCAGCAAGACCCCGTTTACAGAAGAGACCCAGTACTTC.

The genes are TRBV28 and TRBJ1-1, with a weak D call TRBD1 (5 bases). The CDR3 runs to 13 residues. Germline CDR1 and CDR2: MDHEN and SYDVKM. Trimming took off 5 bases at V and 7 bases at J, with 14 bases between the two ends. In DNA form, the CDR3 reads TGTGCCAGCAGTGAGACAGACGTATTTGAAGCTTTCTTT. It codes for CASSETDVFEAFF.